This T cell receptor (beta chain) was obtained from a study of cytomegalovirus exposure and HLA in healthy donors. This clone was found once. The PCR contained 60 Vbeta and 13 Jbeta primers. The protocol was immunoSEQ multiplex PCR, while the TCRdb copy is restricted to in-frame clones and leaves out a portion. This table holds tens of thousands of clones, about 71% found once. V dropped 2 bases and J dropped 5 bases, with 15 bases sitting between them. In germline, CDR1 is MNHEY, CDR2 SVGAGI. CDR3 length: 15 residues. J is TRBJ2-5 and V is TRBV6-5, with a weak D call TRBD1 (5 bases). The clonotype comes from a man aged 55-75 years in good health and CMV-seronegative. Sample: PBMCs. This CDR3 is CASSYRGAPWETQYF. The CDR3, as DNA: TGTGCCAGCAGTTACCGTGGGGCGCCATGGGAGACCCAGTACTTC.